The rows below give T cell receptor beta chains drawn from one sample of a study of T cells expressing NK-cell markers. TCRdb re-called the 5' RACE reads and gives one entry per CDR3 protein, without DNA. The sample holds some 410,000 distinct CDR3 sequences. The sequenced sample was blood T cells: a sorted CD56 or NKG2C T cell subset, CD4+ or CD8+ T cells, or bulk PBMC T cells (not recorded which). These receptors came from a woman between 18 and 69 years old in good health. The CDR3 runs from the conserved cysteine through the conserved F or W.

v_call	j_call	cdr3_aa
TRBV5-1	TRBJ1-5	CASSLAGGHQPQHF
TRBV28	TRBJ2-3	CASSIERDTQYF
TRBV7-9	TRBJ2-3	CASSLALAESTDTQYF
TRBV14	TRBJ2-2	CASSPMNTGELFF
TRBV5-6	TRBJ2-5	CASSYGGVETQYF
TRBV5-1	TRBJ2-7	CASRRTGTSGRTSSYEQYF
TRBV18	TRBJ1-1	CASSPVGGNTEAFF
TRBV12-3/TRBV12-4	TRBJ1-5	CASSSGAAGNQPQHF
TRBV12-3/TRBV12-4	TRBJ2-3	CASSNLPGTDTQYF
TRBV11-2	TRBJ2-5	CASSSTPLLAGARKTQYF
TRBV24-1	TRBJ2-1	CATQGTSGDNEQFF